These 3 T cell receptor beta chains share one sample of origin, sequenced in a study of OX40 agonist ivuxolimab in advanced cancers. Using immunoSEQ multiplex PCR, the repertoire was profiled, and TCRdb retains in-frame clones only, with some absent. The table lists about 79,000 clones, around 85% of them singletons, with 3.5% to 4.5% in the top ten. Source: CD4+ or CD8+ T cells sorted from blood, taken in a trial of the OX40 agonist ivuxolimab. These receptors were collected from an adult with an advanced solid tumor such as melanoma, head and neck, liver or kidney cancer.

The chain uses TRBV18 and TRBJ2-7; the match to TRBD1 covers 9 bases. The CDR3 is made up of 14 amino acids. The J segment lost 7 bases and the V segment lost 3 bases, leaving 7 bases of the junction unmatched. Germline values: CDR1 KGHSH, CDR2 LQKENI. The DNA for the CDR3 is TGTGCCAGCTCACCGACGACAGGGGGATTGGAGCAGTACTTC. It translates to CASSPTTGGLEQYF.

J is TRBJ1-5 and V is TRBV5-6, with D unclear. V was trimmed by 2 bases and J by 0 bases, leaving 3 bases between them. The germline gives CDR1 SGHDT, CDR2 YYEEEE. This CDR3 is built from 13 residues. CDR3 in DNA: TGTGCCAGCAGCTTCGATAGCAATCAGCCCCAGCATTTT. This gives the protein CASSFDSNQPQHF.

CDR3 bases: TGTGCCAGCTCACCCCCGACAGGGTCCGATGAGCAGTTCTTC. Protein: CASSPPTGSDEQFF. The V gene is TRBV18, the J gene TRBJ2-1, with 7 bases lining up with TRBD1. The junction had 7 bases not matched to a gene; V was cut back by 3 bases and J by 8 bases. This CDR3 comprises 14 residues. The germline V gene encodes CDR1 KGHSH and CDR2 LQKENI.